The text below deals with one T cell receptor beta chain. As yet, its antigen is unknown. The data originate from a study of cytomegalovirus exposure and HLA in healthy donors. Study findings and constraints: A later analysis by the authors found several of the most significant clusters apparently linked to common viral pathogens. Productive rates of about 90% or about 30% were seen for most TCR beta V segments in an earlier analysis.

The V end was cut by 2 bases, the J end by 4 bases, with 11 bases between. Germline loops: CDR1 MDHEN, CDR2 SYDVKM. This CDR3 is built from 14 residues. The PCR had 60 Vbeta and 13 Jbeta primers. Sequenced by immunoSEQ multiplex PCR; TCRdb stores in-frame clones only, minus some. The table has some 190,000 clones, roughly 82% seen once; the top ten hold 1.5% to 1.7%. The chain recombines TRBV28 with TRBJ1-1; TRBD1 might be the D (6 bases). Sequencing was done on a sample of PBMCs. The sequence was collected from a man in his forties in good health and CMV-seronegative. CDR3 sequence reads: CASSLQGIGTEAFF. The CDR3 DNA reads as TGTGCCAGCAGTTTACAGGGGATCGGCACTGAAGCTTTCTTT.